This is a list of T cell receptor beta chains from one sample in a study of blood T cell repertoires in COVID-19. Libraries were prepared by immunoSEQ multiplex PCR; TCRdb keeps only in-frame clonotypes and omits some of them. Of 200,000 to 300,000 clones listed, about 83% are singletons. The sample taken for sequencing was peripheral blood. The receptors originated from a human donor in a cohort sampled during active COVID-19. The CDR3 runs from the conserved cysteine through the conserved F or W. A D gene is named only where the DNA matches it firmly. A row's size may be missing; if present it is once, few, many or a size class.

D gene	V gene	J gene	clone size	CDR3 protein	CDR3 DNA
TRBD1	TRBV5-1	TRBJ2-2	NA	CASSLGTGVVPGELFF	TGCGCCAGCAGCTTGGGCACAGGGGTGGTCCCCGGGGAGCTGTTTTTT
TRBD1	TRBV5-1	TRBJ2-1	NA	CASSFISPGQGAGSYNEQFF	TGCGCCAGCAGCTTCATTTCTCCGGGACAGGGGGCAGGGTCCTACAATGAGCAGTTCTTC
TRBD1	TRBV5-1	TRBJ2-5	NA	CASSLGGTAFQETQYF	TGCGCCAGCAGCTTGGGTGGGACAGCTTTTCAAGAGACCCAGTACTTC
TRBD2	TRBV7-3	TRBJ2-3	NA	CASSSLAGGTDTQYF	TGTGCCAGCAGCTCATTAGCGGGGGGAACAGATACGCAGTATTTT
TRBD1	TRBV7-2	TRBJ2-2	NA	CASSRDRLNTGELFF	TGTGCCAGCTCCCGGGACAGGCTAAACACCGGGGAGCTGTTTTTT
TRBD2	TRBV6-6	TRBJ2-7	NA	CASSASGGFAYEQYF	TGTGCCAGCAGTGCTAGCGGGGGTTTTGCCTACGAGCAGTACTTC
NA	TRBV2	TRBJ2-1	NA	CASSPVSGIGEQFF	TGTGCCAGCAGTCCGGTATCGGGGATAGGTGAGCAGTTCTTC
NA	TRBV25-1	TRBJ2-4	NA	CASSDAGYPKNIQYF	TGTGCCAGCAGTGACGCAGGGTACCCCAAAAACATTCAGTACTTC
TRBD1	TRBV24-1	TRBJ1-5	NA	CATSVKTGVYSQPQHF	TGTGCCACCAGTGTAAAAACAGGGGTTTATAGTCAGCCCCAGCATTTT
NA	TRBV11-2	TRBJ2-5	NA	CASSSGRQETQYF	TGTGCCAGCAGTTCCGGGAGACAAGAGACCCAGTACTTC
NA	TRBV5-4	TRBJ1-2	NA	CASRDRGELLGSYTF	TGTGCCAGCAGGGACCGGGGGGAACTCCTAGGAAGCTACACCTTC
NA	TRBV7-2	TRBJ1-5	NA	CASSLPGRFNQPQHF	TGTGCCAGCAGCTTACCCGGGAGATTCAATCAGCCCCAGCATTTT
NA	TRBV5-4	TRBJ1-1	NA	CASSPPGQGTEAFF	TGTGCCAGCAGCCCGCCAGGGCAGGGCACTGAAGCTTTCTTT
NA	TRBV30	TRBJ2-2	NA	CAWSFMGELFF	TGTGCCTGGAGTTTTATGGGGGAGCTGTTTTTT
NA	TRBV5-6	TRBJ1-2	NA	CASSLGQSYGYTF	TGTGCCAGCAGCTTGGGACAGTCTTATGGCTACACCTTC
TRBD1	TRBV19	TRBJ2-5	NA	CASSIYRGQETQYF	TGTGCCAGTAGTATTTACAGGGGGCAAGAGACCCAGTACTTC
NA	TRBV11-2	TRBJ2-1	NA	CASSLGFERNEQFF	TGTGCCAGCAGCTTAGGGTTTGAGAGGAATGAGCAGTTCTTC
TRBD2	TRBV7-6	TRBJ2-1	NA	CASSGGASGGYNEQFF	TGTGCCAGCAGCGGAGGCGCTAGCGGGGGTTACAATGAGCAGTTCTTC
NA	TRBV28	TRBJ2-7	NA	CASSFPGTFGESYEQYF	TGTGCCAGCAGTTTCCCTGGGACTTTTGGAGAATCCTACGAGCAGTACTTC
TRBD2	TRBV4-1	TRBJ2-5	NA	CASSQVLAGWETQYF	TGCGCCAGCAGCCAAGTGCTAGCGGGGTGGGAGACCCAGTACTTC
TRBD2	TRBV9	TRBJ2-3	many	CASSESGGLTDTQYF	TGTGCCAGCAGCGAGTCGGGGGGGCTCACAGATACGCAGTATTTT
NA	TRBV11-2	TRBJ2-1	NA	CASSHPGSGFSYNEQFF	TGTGCCAGCAGCCATCCGGGAAGCGGGTTCTCCTACAATGAGCAGTTCTTC
NA	TRBV5-8	TRBJ2-7	NA	CASSFGGGAGEQYF	TGTGCCAGCAGCTTCGGCGGTGGAGCCGGCGAGCAGTACTTC
TRBD1	TRBV10-1	TRBJ2-7	NA	CASRPTGAREQYF	TGCGCCAGCAGACCGACAGGGGCAAGAGAGCAGTACTTC
NA	TRBV28	TRBJ2-3	NA	CASQESRGYHTQYF	TGTGCCAGCCAGGAGAGTAGGGGGTACCATACGCAGTATTTT
NA	TRBV10-1	TRBJ2-1	NA	CASSEFAGNEQFF	TGCGCCAGCAGTGAGTTTGCGGGGAATGAGCAGTTCTTC
TRBD1	TRBV27	TRBJ1-6	NA	CASSRRDRDFSPLHF	TGTGCCAGCAGCCGACGGGACAGGGACTTTTCACCCCTCCACTTT
TRBD1	TRBV5-1	TRBJ1-5	NA	CASSRGTGENQPQHF	TGCGCCAGCAGCCGTGGGACAGGGGAAAATCAGCCCCAGCATTTT
TRBD2	TRBV19	TRBJ2-7	few	CASSFGTSSYEQYF	TGTGCCAGTAGTTTCGGGACTAGCTCCTACGAGCAGTACTTC
NA	TRBV7-2	TRBJ1-1	NA	CASSFGRGTFF	NA
NA	TRBV7-2	TRBJ2-7	NA	CASSDRPSYEQYF	TGTGCCAGCAGCGACAGGCCATCCTACGAGCAGTACTTC
TRBD1	TRBV2	TRBJ2-7	NA	CASSSGTGASEQYF	TGTGCCAGCAGTTCCGGGACAGGGGCCTCCGAGCAGTACTTC
TRBD1	TRBV7-8	TRBJ1-5	once	CASSLHRDRERQPQHF	TGTGCCAGCAGCTTACACCGGGACAGGGAAAGACAGCCCCAGCATTTT
NA	TRBV12-3/TRBV12-4	TRBJ2-5	once	CASSSQETQYF	TGTGCCAGCAGTTCACAAGAGACCCAGTACTTC
TRBD2	TRBV5-4	TRBJ2-3	NA	CASSFGTSGLQDTQYF	TGTGCCAGCAGCTTCGGGACTAGCGGGCTCCAAGATACGCAGTATTTT
TRBD2	TRBV10-2	TRBJ2-7	NA	CASSEPGLAYEQYF	TGCGCCAGCAGTGAGCCGGGACTAGCTTACGAGCAGTACTTC
TRBD2	TRBV28	TRBJ2-1	NA	CASSFGGRRSNEQFF	TGTGCCAGCAGTTTCGGCGGGAGGAGGTCCAATGAGCAGTTCTTC
TRBD1	TRBV10-3	TRBJ2-7	NA	CAINAPDRGRNEQYF	TGTGCCATCAACGCCCCGGACAGGGGGCGGAACGAGCAGTACTTC
NA	TRBV2	TRBJ1-3	NA	CASRTGNTIYF	TGTGCCAGCAGGACAGGAAACACCATATATTTT
TRBD2	TRBV19	TRBJ2-5	NA	CASSPSGTRGETQYF	TGTGCCAGTAGTCCCTCAGGGACTAGAGGAGAGACCCAGTACTTC
TRBD1	TRBV5-4	TRBJ2-6	once	CASSTEGARGANVLTF	TGTGCCAGCAGCACAGAGGGGGCGCGGGGGGCCAACGTCCTGACTTTC
NA	TRBV5-1	TRBJ1-5	few	CASSLAPKGPSNQPQHF	TGCGCCAGCAGCTTGGCCCCGAAGGGGCCCAGCAATCAGCCCCAGCATTTT
TRBD1	TRBV10-3	TRBJ1-6	NA	CAISLGTGLNSPLHF	TGTGCCATCAGCCTCGGGACAGGACTAAATTCACCCCTCCACTTT
NA	TRBV7-9	TRBJ1-1	NA	CASSSSGRGLNTEAFF	TGTGCCAGCAGCTCCTCGGGCAGAGGGCTGAACACTGAAGCTTTCTTT
NA	TRBV3-1/TRBV3-2	TRBJ2-7	NA	CASSLGLSYEQYF	TGTGCCAGCAGCCTGGGCCTCTCCTACGAGCAGTACTTC
NA	TRBV15	TRBJ1-4	NA	CATRHNEKLFF	TGTGCCACCCGACATAATGAAAAACTGTTTTTT
NA	TRBV5-1	TRBJ2-7	NA	CASSLMDTAYEQYF	TGCGCCAGCAGCTTGATGGACACCGCCTACGAGCAGTACTTC
TRBD1	TRBV6-5	TRBJ2-7	NA	CASSYDRDRGYEQYF	TGTGCCAGCAGTTACGACCGGGACAGGGGGTACGAGCAGTACTTC